One sample yielded the 28 T cell receptor beta chains listed below, sequenced in a study of cytomegalovirus exposure and HLA in healthy donors. 13 Jbeta primers and 60 Vbeta primers were used for the PCR. The method was immunoSEQ multiplex PCR; TCRdb's version includes in-frame clones alone and lacks a portion of them. The data contain around 140,000 clones, around 72% of them singletons. The sequencing input was PBMCs. These receptors were obtained from a woman between 18 and 29 years old in good health and CMV-seronegative.

The gene calls are TRBV12-5 and TRBJ2-7; no firm D call. The germline V gene encodes CDR1 LGHNT and CDR2 FRNRAP. The CDR3 sequence is 16 residues long. V lost 0 bases to trimming and J lost 2 bases, with 14 bases between them. In DNA, the CDR3 is TGTGCTAGTGGTTTGGTATCCCCGGTGCAGGCCTACGAGCAGTACTTC. Translating gives CASGLVSPVQAYEQYF.

This rearrangement joins TRBV7-9 to TRBJ2-5, with D possibly being TRBD2 (7 bases). Trimming left V 1 base short and J 5 bases short, with 11 bases between. Germline V lookup: CDR1 SEHNR, CDR2 FQNEAQ (reference sequence). The CDR3 has 14 amino acids. Here the CDR3 DNA reads TGTGCCAGCAGCTTAGGCGGGGGCAGGGAGACCCAGTACTTC. Its translation: CASSLGGGRETQYF. Full variable domain (rest looked up from reference TRBV7-9 and TRBJ2-5): DTGVSQNPRHKITKRGQNVTFRCDPISEHNRLYWYRQTLGQGPEFLTYFQNEAQLEKSRLLSDRFSAERPKGSFSTLEIQRTEQGDSAMYLCASSLGGGRETQYFGPGTRLLVL.

This clone was picked up one time. V is TRBV7-2 and J is TRBJ1-5; D remains ambiguous. The germline V gene encodes CDR1 SGHTA and CDR2 FQGNSA. The V end was cut by 1 base, the J end by 9 bases, with 10 bases between. CDR3 length: 13 amino acids. CDR3 in DNA: TGTGCCAGCAGCTTAGATAGCCGGTGGCCCCAGCATTTT. This codes for CASSLDSRWPQHF.

The genes are TRBV11-2 and TRBJ1-2; maybe TRBD1 (5 bases). Trimming cost V 4 bases and J 4 bases, with 13 bases left between them. Germline assignment: CDR1 SGHAT and CDR2 FQNNGV. This CDR3 contains 14 residues. The chain's CDR3 is CASSSLGGSYGYTF. The CDR3 DNA is TGTGCCAGCAGCTCATTGGGGGGGAGCTATGGCTACACCTTC.

This clone showed up just a few times. This chain links TRBV2 with TRBJ1-5; D is unclear. Deletions cut 3 bases from V and 7 bases from J, with 13 bases between. Germline lookup yields CDR1 SNHLY and CDR2 FYNNEI. CDR3 size: 14 residues. CDR3: CASSEGRRAQPQHF. The CDR3 DNA is TGTGCCAGCAGTGAGGGTCGGAGGGCCCAGCCCCAGCATTTT. Together with reference TRBV2 and TRBJ1-5, the CDR3 gives the full variable domain: EPEVTQTPSHQVTQMGQEVILRCVPISNHLYFYWYRQILGQKVEFLVSFYNNEISEKSEIFDDQFSVERPDGSNFTLKIRSTKLEDSAMYFCASSEGRRAQPQHFGDGTRLSIL.

This chain links TRBV7-8 with TRBJ1-2; unclear D gene. V lost 2 bases, J lost 0 bases, and 7 bases lay in between. CDR3 length: 14 amino acids. Germline assignment: CDR1 SGHVS and CDR2 FQNEAQ. Here the CDR3 DNA reads TGTGCCAGCAGCTTACTCAGGACTAACTATGGCTACACCTTC. Amino acid sequence: CASSLLRTNYGYTF.

This clone has a handful of counts. The genes are TRBV27 and TRBJ2-2; 10 nucleotides line up with TRBD2. From germline, CDR1 is MNHEY and CDR2 SMNVEV (reference sequence). The CDR3 has 17 amino acids. V shed 5 bases and J 3 bases; nucleotides not matched to a gene: 9. The CDR3 region is CASSRPGGLAYTGELFF. CDR3 DNA: TGTGCCAGCAGTCGCCCTGGGGGACTAGCGTACACCGGGGAGCTGTTTTTT.

This clone was observed a handful of times. The V call is TRBV19, the J call TRBJ2-7, with 8 positions matching TRBD2. The CDR3 extends over 17 amino acids. Germline V gives CDR1 LNHDA, CDR2 SQIVND (reference sequence). The ends lost 10 bases at V and 5 bases at J; junction bases unmatched: 22. CDR3 coding DNA: TGTGCCACTTTATCGACCGAGGCCGGGACTAGAAGGAACGAGCAGTACTTC. Translation gives CATLSTEAGTRRNEQYF.

The rearrangement joins TRBV5-1 to TRBJ2-5; tentatively, D is TRBD1 (5 bases). CDR1 and CDR2 (germline): SGHRS, YFSETQ. The CDR3 length is 15 residues. Trimming stripped 3 bases from V and 0 bases from J, with 12 bases between. CDR3 sequence: CASSYQETDQETQYF. In nucleotides, the CDR3 is TGCGCCAGCAGCTACCAGGAGACAGACCAAGAGACCCAGTACTTC. The full variable domain, rest sourced from reference TRBV5-1 and TRBJ2-5, is KAGVTQTPRYLIKTRGQQVTLSCSPISGHRSVSWYQQTPGQGLQFLFEYFSETQRNKGNFPGRFSGRQFSNSRSEMNVSTLELGDSALYLCASSYQETDQETQYFGPGTRLLVL.

The chain is built from TRBV7-6 and TRBJ2-7; a weak D match, TRBD2 (5 bases). Looked up from germline, CDR1 is SGHVS and CDR2 is FNYEAQ. The V gene lost 1 base and the J gene lost 7 bases, with 11 bases spanning the gap. The CDR3 is 13 residues long. The CDR3 DNA reads TGTGCCAGCAGCTTAGGGTCTAGCCCTGAGCAGTACTTC. Protein sequence: CASSLGSSPEQYF.

This chain joins TRBV27 and TRBJ1-2; possibly TRBD1 for D (6 bases). There are 13 residues in the CDR3. Looked up from germline, CDR1 is MNHEY and CDR2 is SMNVEV (reference sequence). V was shortened by 5 bases and J by 8 bases, with 15 bases between the two germline ends. The CDR3 region has the DNA TGTGCCAGCAGTCTAGGGGGGGCTAAAGGCTACACCTTC. This sequence encodes CASSLGGAKGYTF.

The rearrangement uses TRBV20-1 and TRBJ1-3; D gene ambiguous. The germline gives CDR1 DFQATT, CDR2 SNEGSKA (reference sequence). V lost 0 bases and J lost 8, with 5 bases in between. CDR3 length equals 11 residues. Written as DNA, the CDR3 is TGCAGTGCTAGAGATGGGCACACCATATATTTT. Translation gives CSARDGHTIYF.

The chain combines TRBV6-5 with TRBJ1-1; D might be TRBD1 (6 bases). The CDR3 is made up of 13 amino acids. The V end was cut by 8 bases, the J end by 7 bases, with 17 bases between. The germline CDR1 and CDR2 sequences are MNHEY and SVGAGI. CDR3 nucleotides: TGTGCCAGCTGCTTTCGGACAGTCGGTGAAGCTTTCTTT. It encodes CASCFRTVGEAFF.

V usage is TRBV6-5 and J usage is TRBJ1-5; D gene unclear. Looked up from germline, CDR1 is MNHEY and CDR2 is SVGAGI. The length of the CDR3 is 15 residues. Trimming left V 2 bases short and J 2 bases short, with 10 bases between. CDR3 nucleotide sequence: TGTGCCAGCAGTTACGCGGGATTCGGCAATCAGCCCCAGCATTTT. This translates into CASSYAGFGNQPQHF.

Here the CDR3 reads CASSPRILGQMNTEAFF. Written as DNA, the CDR3 is TGTGCCAGCTCACCACGGATCCTAGGCCAAATGAACACTGAAGCTTTCTTT. The rearrangement joins TRBV18 to TRBJ1-1, with D unresolved. Germline V CDR1 and CDR2: KGHSH, LQKENI. The CDR3 extends over 17 amino acids. Trimming shortened V by 1 base and J by 0 bases, and 15 bases separated the two germline ends.

The chain is built from TRBV6-6 and TRBJ1-2; 7 nucleotides align to TRBD1. The germline V gene has CDR1 MNHNY and CDR2 SVGAGI (reference sequence). This CDR3 spans 14 amino acids. The V and J ends lost 8 bases and 0 bases, in that order; junction bases with no gene match: 6. The CDR3 sequence: CASGRDRANYGYTF. CDR3 in DNA: TGTGCCAGCGGCCGGGACAGAGCTAACTATGGCTACACCTTC.

The rearrangement joins TRBV2 to TRBJ2-5; 7 bases match TRBD1. Germline CDR1 is SNHLY and CDR2 is FYNNEI. V gave up 8 bases and J gave up 2 bases; unmatched junction bases: 8. This CDR3 is 14 amino acids long. CDR3 in amino acids: CASHQAQGQETQYF. As DNA, the CDR3 is TGTGCCAGCCACCAGGCACAGGGGCAAGAGACCCAGTACTTC.

The CDR3 DNA reads as TGTGCCAGCAGCCCTCCGGGACTCGGAGCGGGGGAGCAGTACTTC. Translated, it gives CASSPPGLGAGEQYF. J is TRBJ2-7 and V is TRBV7-9; 7 bases align to TRBD2. V dropped 5 bases and J dropped 7; count of bases not matched to a gene: 14. Germline-derived CDR1 and CDR2 are SEHNR and FQNEAQ (reference sequence). The CDR3 length is 15 residues.

The gene calls are TRBV7-8 and TRBJ1-5; D gene ambiguous. The germline gives CDR1 SGHVS, CDR2 FQNEAQ. The CDR3 totals 15 residues. V was trimmed by 0 bases and J by 0 bases, leaving 6 bases between them. The CDR3 region has the DNA TGTGCCAGCAGCTTAGCACGTAGTAGCAATCAGCCCCAGCATTTT. Its translation: CASSLARSSNQPQHF.

This chain uses TRBV19 with TRBJ2-3, with a weak D call TRBD2 (6 bases). Germline V CDR1 and CDR2: LNHDA, SQIVND (reference sequence). The V end was cut by 11 bases, the J end by 1 base, with 16 bases between. CDR3 size: 14 residues. CDR3 bases: TGTGCCTCCGACGGCGGGACCCGCACAGATACGCAGTATTTT. This codes for CASDGGTRTDTQYF. The full variable domain, with the rest looked up from reference TRBV19 and TRBJ2-3, is DGGITQSPKYLFRKEGQNVTLSCEQNLNHDAMYWYRQDPGQGLRLIYYSQIVNDFQKGDIAEGYSVSREKKESFPLTVTSAQKNPTAFYLCASDGGTRTDTQYFGPGTRLTVL.

CDR3 amino acids: CASSDRESYEQYF. CDR3 coding DNA: TGTGCCAGCTCGGACAGGGAATCCTACGAGCAGTACTTC. The chain uses TRBV18 and TRBJ2-7; 8 bases map to TRBD1. Germline V gene data show CDR1 as KGHSH and CDR2 as LQKENI. This CDR3 has 13 residues. V shed 6 bases, J shed 1 base, and the junction held 2 bases outside the gene matches.

The J gene is TRBJ2-5, the V gene TRBV7-7, with D hard to call. This CDR3 region has 13 residues. V was cut by 5 bases and J by 4 bases, with 11 bases left in between. Germline assignment: CDR1 SSHAT and CDR2 FNYEAQ (reference sequence). This chain's CDR3 is CASSLARGETQYF. The CDR3 DNA reads as TGTGCCAGCAGCCTCGCCCGCGGAGAGACCCAGTACTTC.

V usage is TRBV9 and J usage is TRBJ1-1, with 7 bases that match TRBD1. V lost 4 bases, J lost 5 bases, and 8 bases stayed unmatched. CDR1 and CDR2 (germline): SGDLS, YYNGEE. This CDR3 has 14 amino acids. CDR3 bases: TGTGCCAGCAGCCCCCGGACAGGATGGACTGAAGCTTTCTTT. Translated, it gives CASSPRTGWTEAFF.

There are a few counts of this clone. The rearrangement uses TRBV6-1 and TRBJ1-5; D gene unclear. This CDR3 has 16 residues. V was shortened by 1 base and J by 3 bases, with 13 bases between the two germline ends. Germline-derived CDR1 and CDR2 are MNHNS and SASEGT. CDR3 residues: CASSEVHTTFNQPQHF. The CDR3 DNA reads TGTGCCAGCAGTGAAGTACACACAACGTTCAATCAGCCCCAGCATTTT.

The rearrangement joins TRBV11-2 to TRBJ2-5; 11 bases align to TRBD2. V dropped 1 base and J dropped 3; count of bases not matched to a gene: 1. The V gene's germline CDR1 is SGHAT and CDR2 FQNNGV. CDR3 length equals 15 residues. CDR3 sequence: CASSLATSGKETQYF. In DNA, the CDR3 is TGTGCCAGCAGCTTAGCGACTAGCGGGAAAGAGACCCAGTACTTC.

The CDR3 region is CAWSVRGLDTQYF. As DNA, the CDR3 is TGTGCCTGGAGTGTAAGGGGTCTGGATACGCAGTATTTT. The chain couples TRBV30 to TRBJ2-3, with a possible D match to TRBD1 (5 bases). The germline gives CDR1 GTSNPN, CDR2 SVGIG (reference sequence). The CDR3 loop spans 13 amino acids. V shed 0 bases and J shed 6 bases, with 10 bases lying between them.

The gene calls are TRBV5-1 and TRBJ2-1; TRBD1 might be the D (6 bases). V was cut by 6 bases and J by 12 bases, with 19 bases left in between. The CDR3 is 13 residues long. Germline V gives CDR1 SGHRS, CDR2 YFSETQ. The chain's CDR3 is CASTIGGRDGQFF. Here the CDR3 DNA reads TGCGCCAGCACCATAGGGGGTCGGGACGGGCAGTTCTTC.

The chain carries TRBV30 and TRBJ2-3; TRBD2 matches at 10 bases. This CDR3 is 14 amino acids long. Per the germline V gene, CDR1 is GTSNPN and CDR2 is SVGIG (reference sequence). V gave up 4 bases and J gave up 4 bases; unmatched junction bases: 5. The CDR3: CAWTSGSGPDTQYF. The CDR3 DNA is TGTGCCTGGACTAGCGGGAGTGGCCCAGATACGCAGTATTTT.